The rows below give T cell receptor beta chains drawn from one sample of a study of OX40 agonist ivuxolimab in advanced cancers. Measured with immunoSEQ multiplex PCR; TCRdb has only the in-frame clones, and not every one. The sample consists of 74,000 or so clones, approximately 88% of them appearing once. The material sequenced was CD4+ or CD8+ T cells sorted from blood, taken in a trial of the OX40 agonist ivuxolimab. The receptors here all came from an adult with an advanced solid tumor such as melanoma, head and neck, liver or kidney cancer. The CDR3 runs from the conserved cysteine through the conserved F or W. A D gene is named only where the DNA matches it firmly. The listing skips clone size in some rows; elsewhere it reads once, few, many or a size class.

d_gene: NA
j_gene: TRBJ2-3
abundance: NA
v_gene: TRBV5-8
CDR3nt: TGTGCCAGCAGCTTAGGCCTACAGGGTGCCACAGATACGCAGTATTTT
CDR3aa: CASSLGLQGATDTQYF

d_gene: NA
j_gene: TRBJ1-1
abundance: NA
v_gene: TRBV6-1
CDR3nt: TGTGCCAGCAGTGAAACAGGGAATACTGAAGCTTTCTTT
CDR3aa: CASSETGNTEAFF

d_gene: NA
j_gene: TRBJ1-2
abundance: NA
v_gene: TRBV7-2
CDR3nt: TGTGCCAGCAGCTCCACCCGGGGGGCGGCTGGCTACACCTTC
CDR3aa: CASSSTRGAAGYTF

d_gene: NA
j_gene: TRBJ2-7
abundance: NA
v_gene: TRBV19
CDR3nt: TGTGCCAGTAGTCCCCAGGTGGACGGGTCCTACGAGCAGTACTTC
CDR3aa: CASSPQVDGSYEQYF

d_gene: TRBD2
j_gene: TRBJ2-5
abundance: NA
v_gene: TRBV27
CDR3nt: TGTGCCAGCAGTTTATCGGGACTAGCGGGGTACGGGAAGACCCAGTACTTC
CDR3aa: CASSLSGLAGYGKTQYF

d_gene: TRBD1
j_gene: TRBJ1-1
abundance: NA
v_gene: TRBV4-1
CDR3nt: TGCGCCAGCAGCCTCTACAGGGGATTTGGGGGAACTGAAGCTTTCTTT
CDR3aa: CASSLYRGFGGTEAFF

d_gene: NA
j_gene: TRBJ2-5
abundance: NA
v_gene: TRBV5-4
CDR3nt: TGTGCCAGCAGCTTGGAACCAGGGGTGGTGGGGGAGACCCAGTACTTC
CDR3aa: CASSLEPGVVGETQYF

d_gene: NA
j_gene: TRBJ1-1
abundance: NA
v_gene: TRBV29-1
CDR3nt: TGCAGCGTTGAACGGGGGAAGAACACTGAAGCTTTCTTT
CDR3aa: CSVERGKNTEAFF

d_gene: TRBD2
j_gene: TRBJ2-3
abundance: NA
v_gene: TRBV5-1
CDR3nt: TGCGCCAGCAGCTTGGGAGAAGCAGCGGGGTGGGGCACAGATACGCAGTATTTT
CDR3aa: CASSLGEAAGWGTDTQYF

d_gene: NA
j_gene: TRBJ1-1
abundance: NA
v_gene: TRBV6-5
CDR3nt: TGTGCCAGCAGTTACTCGAGCAGGGACACTGAAGCTTTCTTT
CDR3aa: CASSYSSRDTEAFF

d_gene: NA
j_gene: TRBJ1-1
abundance: few
v_gene: TRBV28
CDR3nt: TGTGCCAGCAGTTCCCCCGGGGGGGGCACTGAAGCTTTCTTT
CDR3aa: CASSSPGGGTEAFF

d_gene: TRBD1
j_gene: TRBJ1-5
abundance: NA
v_gene: TRBV10-3
CDR3nt: TGTGCCATCAGTGAGAGAGGACAGGTTAGCAATCAGCCCCAGCATTTT
CDR3aa: CAISERGQVSNQPQHF

d_gene: NA
j_gene: TRBJ2-5
abundance: NA
v_gene: TRBV5-1
CDR3nt: TGCGCCAGCAGCTCCGCAAGGACTGAAGAGACCCAGTACTTC
CDR3aa: CASSSARTEETQYF

d_gene: NA
j_gene: TRBJ1-2
abundance: NA
v_gene: TRBV20-1
CDR3nt: TGCAGTGCTAGTGTTTATGGCTACACCTTC
CDR3aa: CSASVYGYTF

d_gene: NA
j_gene: TRBJ2-6
abundance: NA
v_gene: TRBV27
CDR3nt: TGTGCCAGCAGTTTACTGGGGGCTGGGGCCAACGTCCTGACTTTC
CDR3aa: CASSLLGAGANVLTF

d_gene: NA
j_gene: TRBJ2-1
abundance: NA
v_gene: TRBV9
CDR3nt: TGTGCCAGCAGCGGCCCAGCTGGGGGGGAGCAGTTCTTC
CDR3aa: CASSGPAGGEQFF

d_gene: TRBD1
j_gene: TRBJ2-5
abundance: NA
v_gene: TRBV6-5
CDR3nt: TGTGCCAGCAGTGATACAGGGGGCGGGGAGACCCAGTACTTC
CDR3aa: CASSDTGGGETQYF

d_gene: NA
j_gene: TRBJ1-5
abundance: NA
v_gene: TRBV10-1
CDR3nt: TGCGCCAGCAGCACACCCGGCCAGCCCCAGCATTTT
CDR3aa: CASSTPGQPQHF

d_gene: NA
j_gene: TRBJ2-5
abundance: NA
v_gene: TRBV29-1
CDR3nt: TGCAGCGTTGAGGACGACTGGAGGGGGTCGAGACAAGAGACCCAGTACTTC
CDR3aa: CSVEDDWRGSRQETQYF

d_gene: TRBD2
j_gene: TRBJ2-1
abundance: NA
v_gene: TRBV10-3
CDR3nt: TGTGCCATTGGGACTAGCGGGGTCAATGAGCAGTTCTTC
CDR3aa: CAIGTSGVNEQFF

d_gene: NA
j_gene: TRBJ1-1
abundance: NA
v_gene: TRBV27
CDR3nt: TGTGCCAGCAGTCGGGGACTGAACCAGTTCAAGGAAGCTTTCTTT
CDR3aa: CASSRGLNQFKEAFF

d_gene: TRBD1
j_gene: TRBJ2-2
abundance: few
v_gene: TRBV7-3
CDR3nt: TGTGCCAGCAGCTTAAGGGACAGGACCGGGGAGCTGTTTTTT
CDR3aa: CASSLRDRTGELFF

d_gene: NA
j_gene: TRBJ1-2
abundance: NA
v_gene: TRBV5-5
CDR3nt: TGTGCCAGCAGCTCCGAGTGGGCGAAGGCGGATGGCTACACCTTC
CDR3aa: CASSSEWAKADGYTF

d_gene: NA
j_gene: TRBJ1-4
abundance: NA
v_gene: TRBV18
CDR3nt: TGTGCCAGCTCACCACCTTCCAGGGGAGAAGAAAAACTGTTTTTT
CDR3aa: CASSPPSRGEEKLFF

d_gene: NA
j_gene: TRBJ2-4
abundance: NA
v_gene: TRBV11-2
CDR3nt: TGTGCCAGCAGCCCGCCAGGCAGGGAAAACATTCAGTACTTC
CDR3aa: CASSPPGRENIQYF

d_gene: NA
j_gene: TRBJ2-1
abundance: NA
v_gene: TRBV5-1
CDR3nt: TGCGCCAGCAGCTTGCTGGTAGGGTCCTACAATGAGCAGTTCTTC
CDR3aa: CASSLLVGSYNEQFF

d_gene: NA
j_gene: TRBJ2-3
abundance: NA
v_gene: TRBV28
CDR3nt: TGTGCCAGCAGGGATATCGGAGTGGGAGATACGCAGTATTTT
CDR3aa: CASRDIGVGDTQYF

d_gene: TRBD2
j_gene: TRBJ2-5
abundance: once
v_gene: TRBV28
CDR3nt: TGTGCCAGCAGTCTAGCGGGGGTAAGACAAGAGACCCAGTACTTC
CDR3aa: CASSLAGVRQETQYF

d_gene: NA
j_gene: TRBJ1-1
abundance: NA
v_gene: TRBV4-1
CDR3nt: TGCGCCAGCAGCCAAGAATCCGAGGACACTGAAGCTTTCTTT
CDR3aa: CASSQESEDTEAFF

d_gene: NA
j_gene: TRBJ1-6
abundance: few
v_gene: TRBV2
CDR3nt: TGTGCCAGCAGATGGGACCGAGGCTCCTATAATTCACCCCTCCACTTT
CDR3aa: CASRWDRGSYNSPLHF

d_gene: TRBD2
j_gene: TRBJ2-7
abundance: NA
v_gene: TRBV6-1
CDR3nt: TGTGCCAGCGGGGACTATTACGAGCAGTACTTC
CDR3aa: CASGDYYEQYF

d_gene: NA
j_gene: TRBJ1-4
abundance: once
v_gene: TRBV10-3
CDR3nt: TGTGCCATCAGTGAGACCCCGGAGGGGCCAAAACTGTTTTTT
CDR3aa: CAISETPEGPKLFF

d_gene: NA
j_gene: TRBJ1-3
abundance: NA
v_gene: TRBV7-9
CDR3nt: TGTGCCAGCAGCTTGAACAGGGAAGCTGGAAACACCATATATTTT
CDR3aa: CASSLNREAGNTIYF

d_gene: NA
j_gene: TRBJ1-1
abundance: once
v_gene: TRBV19
CDR3nt: TGTGCCAGTAGTATATTGGGACATGGCACTGAAGCTTTCTTT
CDR3aa: CASSILGHGTEAFF